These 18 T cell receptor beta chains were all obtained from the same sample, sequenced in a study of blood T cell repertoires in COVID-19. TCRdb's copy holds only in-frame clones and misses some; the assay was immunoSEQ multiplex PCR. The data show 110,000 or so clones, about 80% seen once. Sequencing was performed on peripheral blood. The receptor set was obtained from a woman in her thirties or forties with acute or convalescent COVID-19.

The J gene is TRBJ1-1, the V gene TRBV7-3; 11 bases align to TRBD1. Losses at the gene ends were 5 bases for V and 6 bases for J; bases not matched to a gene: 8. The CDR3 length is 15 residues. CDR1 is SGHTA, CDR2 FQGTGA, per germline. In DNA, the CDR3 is TGTGCCAGCAGCCCCCAAGGGGGACAGGGGGCTGAAGCTTTCTTT. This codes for CASSPQGGQGAEAFF.

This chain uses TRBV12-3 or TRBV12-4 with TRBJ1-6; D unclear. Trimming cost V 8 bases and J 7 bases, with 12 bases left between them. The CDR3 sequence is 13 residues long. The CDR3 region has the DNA TGTGCCAGCGTTTCAGCTAGCAATTCACCCCTCCACTTT. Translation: CASVSASNSPLHF.

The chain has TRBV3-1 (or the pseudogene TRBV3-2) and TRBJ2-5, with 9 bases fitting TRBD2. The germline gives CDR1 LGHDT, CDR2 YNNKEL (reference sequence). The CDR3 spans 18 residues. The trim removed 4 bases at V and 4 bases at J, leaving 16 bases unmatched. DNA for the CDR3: TGTGCCAGCAGCCTAATAGAGATCAGCGGGGGGCCGGTAGAGACCCAGTACTTC. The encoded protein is CASSLIEISGGPVETQYF.

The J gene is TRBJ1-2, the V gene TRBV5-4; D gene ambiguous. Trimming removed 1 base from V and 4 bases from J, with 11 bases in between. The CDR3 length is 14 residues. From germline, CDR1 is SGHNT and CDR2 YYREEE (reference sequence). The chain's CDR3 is CASSLKEASYGYTF. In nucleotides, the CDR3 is TGTGCCAGCAGCTTGAAGGAGGCGTCCTATGGCTACACCTTC.

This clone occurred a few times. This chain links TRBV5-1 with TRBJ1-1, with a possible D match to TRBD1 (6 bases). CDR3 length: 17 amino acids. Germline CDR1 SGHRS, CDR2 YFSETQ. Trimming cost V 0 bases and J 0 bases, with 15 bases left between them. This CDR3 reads CASSLAAQGSLNTEAFF. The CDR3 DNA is TGCGCCAGCAGCTTGGCCGCGCAGGGGTCACTGAACACTGAAGCTTTCTTT.

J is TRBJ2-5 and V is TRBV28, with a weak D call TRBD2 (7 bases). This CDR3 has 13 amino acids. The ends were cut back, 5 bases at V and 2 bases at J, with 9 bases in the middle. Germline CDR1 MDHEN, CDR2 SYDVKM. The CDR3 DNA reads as TGTGCCAGCAGTAAGGGGGGGCAAGAGACCCAGTACTTC. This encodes CASSKGGQETQYF.

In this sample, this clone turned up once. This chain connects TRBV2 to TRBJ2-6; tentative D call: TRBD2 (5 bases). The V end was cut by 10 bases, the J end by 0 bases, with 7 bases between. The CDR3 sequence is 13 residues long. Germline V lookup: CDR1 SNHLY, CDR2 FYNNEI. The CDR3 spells CATAGSGANVLTF. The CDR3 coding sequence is TGTGCCACGGCGGGCTCTGGGGCCAACGTCCTGACTTTC.

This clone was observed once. The CDR3 bases are TGCGCCAGCAGCTTGGTGGGACTAGCGGGGGGCACAGATACGCAGTATTTT. It translates to CASSLVGLAGGTDTQYF. The chain recombines TRBV5-1 with TRBJ2-3; TRBD2 matches 14 bases. Germline-derived CDR1 and CDR2 are SGHRS and YFSETQ. This CDR3 is 17 amino acids long. The junction had 1 base not matched to a gene; V was cut back by 0 bases and J by 1 base.

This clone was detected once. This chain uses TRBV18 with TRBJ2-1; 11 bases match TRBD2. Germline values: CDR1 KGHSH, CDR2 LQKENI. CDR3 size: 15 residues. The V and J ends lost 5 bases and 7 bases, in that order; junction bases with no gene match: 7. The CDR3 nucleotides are TGTGCCAGCTCAAAGGGACTAGCGGTAGGGAATGAGCAGTTCTTC. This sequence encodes CASSKGLAVGNEQFF.

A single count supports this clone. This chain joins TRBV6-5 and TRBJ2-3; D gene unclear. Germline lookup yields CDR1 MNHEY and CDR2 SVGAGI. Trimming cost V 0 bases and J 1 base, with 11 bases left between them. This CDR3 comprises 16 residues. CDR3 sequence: CASSYSHTKGTDTQYF. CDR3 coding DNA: TGTGCCAGCAGTTACTCGCACACAAAAGGCACAGATACGCAGTATTTT.

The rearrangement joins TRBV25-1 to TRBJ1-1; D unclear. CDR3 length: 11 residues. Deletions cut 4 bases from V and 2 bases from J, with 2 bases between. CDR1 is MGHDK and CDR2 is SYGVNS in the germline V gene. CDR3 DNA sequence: TGTGCCAGCAGTGTAAACACTGAAGCTTTCTTT. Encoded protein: CASSVNTEAFF.

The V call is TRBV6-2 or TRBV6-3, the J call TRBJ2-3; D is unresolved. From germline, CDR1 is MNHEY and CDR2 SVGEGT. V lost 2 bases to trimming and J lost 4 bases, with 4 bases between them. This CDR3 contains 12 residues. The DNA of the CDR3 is TGTGCCAGCAGTTACCCCGCAGATACGCAGTATTTT. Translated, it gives CASSYPADTQYF.

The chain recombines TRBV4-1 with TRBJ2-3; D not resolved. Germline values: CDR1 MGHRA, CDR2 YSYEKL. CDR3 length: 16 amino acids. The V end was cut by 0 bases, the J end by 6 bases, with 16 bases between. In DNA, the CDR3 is TGCGCCAGCAGCCAAGATATGTGGGTGGTAGCCGATACGCAGTATTTT. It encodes CASSQDMWVVADTQYF.

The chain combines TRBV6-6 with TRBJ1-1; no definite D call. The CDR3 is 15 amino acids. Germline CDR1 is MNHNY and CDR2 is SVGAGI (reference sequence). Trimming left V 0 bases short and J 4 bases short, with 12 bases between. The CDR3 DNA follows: TGTGCCAGCAGTTACTCCAAGGGAGGCGGCACTGAAGCTTTCTTT. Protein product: CASSYSKGGGTEAFF.

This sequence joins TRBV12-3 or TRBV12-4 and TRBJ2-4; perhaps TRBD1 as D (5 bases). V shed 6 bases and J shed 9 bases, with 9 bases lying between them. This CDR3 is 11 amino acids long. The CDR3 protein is CASSHRSIQYF. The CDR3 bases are TGTGCCAGCAGCCACAGGAGCATTCAGTACTTC.

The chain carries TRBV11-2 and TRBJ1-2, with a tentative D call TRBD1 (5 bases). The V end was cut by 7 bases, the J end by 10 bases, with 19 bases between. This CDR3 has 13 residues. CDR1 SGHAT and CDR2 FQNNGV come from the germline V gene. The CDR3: CASTTGAGPHYTF. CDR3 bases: TGTGCCAGCACCACCGGCGCAGGGCCCCACTACACCTTC. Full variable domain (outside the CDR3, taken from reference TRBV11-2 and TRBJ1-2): EAGVAQSPRYKIIEKRQSVAFWCNPISGHATLYWYQQILGQGPKLLIQFQNNGVVDDSQLPKDRFSAERLKGVDSTLKIQPAKLEDSAVYLCASTTGAGPHYTFGSGTRLTVV.

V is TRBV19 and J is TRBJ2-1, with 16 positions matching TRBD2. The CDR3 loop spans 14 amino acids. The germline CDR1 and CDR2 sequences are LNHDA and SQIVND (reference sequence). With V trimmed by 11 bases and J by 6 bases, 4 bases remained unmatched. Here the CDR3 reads CASGLAGGLNEQFF. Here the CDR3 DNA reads TGTGCCTCGGGACTAGCGGGGGGGCTCAATGAGCAGTTCTTC.

CDR3 bases: TGTGCCAGCAGCTTAACTAGCGGGGGGTACCAAGAGACCCAGTACTTC. Amino acids: CASSLTSGGYQETQYF. The chain employs TRBV7-2 and TRBJ2-5, with 12 positions matching TRBD2. The CDR3 runs 16 residues. Trimming at V came to 2 bases and at J to 0 bases, leaving 1 base not matched to a gene. Germline V gene sequence: CDR1 SGHTA, CDR2 FQGNSA.